Listed below are T cell receptor beta chains from one sample, sequenced in a study of cytomegalovirus exposure and HLA in healthy donors. The assay was immunoSEQ multiplex PCR, and TCRdb's table has in-frame clones only and misses some. The table includes around 110,000 clones, 70% to 75% detected once. Sequencing was carried out using PBMCs. The receptors derive from a woman aged 18-29 years in good health and CMV-seronegative. Both conserved end residues are part of each CDR3. D genes are given only for firm matches. Clone size is shown for a subset of rows, as once, few, many or a class of expanded clone.

. | TRBJ1-3 | . | TRBV28 | CASSPLGISGNTIYF | TGTGCCAGCAGTCCTCTCGGGATCTCTGGAAACACCATATATTTT
. | TRBJ1-5 | few | TRBV10-3 | CATRGGGNQPQHF | TGTGCCACGAGGGGAGGGGGCAATCAGCCCCAGCATTTT
. | TRBJ1-3 | . | TRBV9 | CASSYTVGGQDGNTIYF | TGTGCCAGCAGCTACACGGTAGGGGGTCAAGACGGAAACACCATATATTTT
. | TRBJ1-5 | . | TRBV6-4 | CASAVGEYQPQHF | TGTGCCAGCGCGGTGGGAGAATATCAGCCCCAGCATTTT
. | TRBJ1-5 | . | TRBV4-1 | CASSQDGQGNQPQHF | TGCGCCAGCAGCCAAGATGGGCAGGGAAATCAGCCCCAGCATTTT
. | TRBJ2-7 | once | TRBV28 | CASRLQVSYEQYF | TGTGCCAGCAGGCTTCAGGTTTCCTACGAGCAGTACTTC
TRBD1 | TRBJ1-1 | . | TRBV28 | CASSQQGVLTFF | TGTGCCAGCAGTCAACAGGGGGTGTTAACTTTCTTT
. | TRBJ1-2 | . | TRBV6-1 | CASILSTGGIGYYTF | TGTGCCAGCATTCTCTCGACGGGAGGGATCGGCTACTACACCTTC
. | TRBJ1-1 | . | TRBV30 | CAWSRGTEAFF | TGTGCCTGGAGTAGGGGCACTGAAGCTTTCTTT
. | TRBJ1-5 | . | TRBV7-2 | CASSLDYQPQHF | TGTGCCAGCAGCTTAGACTATCAGCCCCAGCATTTT
TRBD1 | TRBJ1-5 | . | TRBV19 | CASRRTGANQPQHF | TGTGCCAGTAGAAGGACAGGTGCAAATCAGCCCCAGCATTTT
. | TRBJ1-4 | once | TRBV19 | CARGHPLKGEKLFF | TGTGCCAGGGGACACCCCTTGAAGGGTGAAAAACTGTTTTTT
. | TRBJ1-1 | once | TRBV6-1 | CANGNKVNTEAFF | TGTGCCAACGGGAACAAAGTGAACACTGAAGCTTTCTTT
. | TRBJ1-2 | . | TRBV5-4 | CASSRMGQVNYGYTF | TGTGCCAGCAGCCGCATGGGACAAGTTAACTATGGCTACACCTTC
. | TRBJ2-2 | . | TRBV6-1 | CATQEGHTGELFF | TGTGCCACCCAGGAGGGGCACACCGGGGAGCTGTTTTTT
. | TRBJ1-1 | . | TRBV27 | CASSLSAVGTEAFF | TGTGCCAGCAGTTTATCCGCTGTCGGCACTGAAGCTTTCTTT
. | TRBJ2-1 | . | TRBV5-1 | CASSFRDSFQASEQFF | TGCGCCAGCAGCTTCCGGGACTCATTTCAAGCTAGTGAGCAGTTCTTC
. | TRBJ2-2 | . | TRBV27 | CASSLKYRGTPTGELFF | TGTGCCAGCAGTTTAAAATATCGTGGGACACCAACCGGGGAGCTGTTTTTT
TRBD1 | TRBJ2-5 | . | TRBV15 | CATSRDNGGDRETQYF | TGTGCCACCAGCAGAGATAACGGCGGGGACAGGGAGACCCAGTACTTC
TRBD1 | TRBJ1-1 | . | TRBV7-8 | CASSVRQGMNTEAFF | TGTGCCAGCAGCGTACGACAGGGAATGAACACTGAAGCTTTCTTT
TRBD1 | TRBJ1-4 | . | TRBV4-2 | CASSQELTTGVVDTGQKLFF | TGTGCCAGCAGCCAAGAACTAACCACAGGGGTGGTCGATACAGGTCAAAAACTGTTTTTT
TRBD1 | TRBJ1-4 | few | TRBV5-4 | CASKTPGGKLFF | TGTGCCAGCAAAACGCCAGGGGGAAAACTGTTTTTT
. | TRBJ1-2 | . | TRBV5-1 | CASSLGVNYGYTF | TGCGCCAGCAGCTTAGGGGTTAACTATGGCTACACCTTC
. | TRBJ2-7 | . | TRBV28 | CALGGPYEQYF | TGTGCACTGGGGGGGCCCTACGAGCAGTACTTC
. | TRBJ1-1 | . | TRBV5-1 | CASSSVSTEAFF | TGCGCCAGCAGCTCGGTGAGCACTGAAGCTTTCTTT
. | TRBJ2-3 | . | TRBV28 | CASSGGESGGSTDTQYF | TGTGCCAGCAGTGGCGGGGAATCCGGCGGGAGCACAGATACGCAGTATTTT
TRBD1 | TRBJ2-5 | . | TRBV2 | CASSGTGFRETQYF | TGTGCCAGCAGTGGGACAGGGTTCAGAGAGACCCAGTACTTC
TRBD1 | TRBJ2-7 | . | TRBV9 | CASSPGGVWGYEQYF | TGTGCCAGCAGCCCAGGGGGTGTTTGGGGTTACGAGCAGTACTTC
TRBD2 | TRBJ2-4 | . | TRBV2 | CASSETLAGVNIQYF | TGTGCCAGCAGTGAAACCCTAGCGGGGGTGAACATTCAGTACTTC
TRBD1 | TRBJ2-2 | few | TRBV9 | CASSAKHTQGATGELFF | TGTGCCAGCAGCGCAAAACATACACAGGGGGCAACGGGGGAGCTGTTTTTT
TRBD2 | TRBJ2-2 | . | TRBV5-1 | CASSLELAAAGELFF | TGCGCCAGCAGCTTGGAACTAGCGGCGGCCGGGGAGCTGTTTTTT
. | TRBJ1-2 | . | TRBV5-6 | CASSLNTGPSYGYTF | TGTGCCAGCAGCTTAAACACAGGACCAAGCTATGGCTACACCTTC
TRBD1 | TRBJ1-3 | . | TRBV5-4 | CASSHTGAVGGTIYF | TGTGCCAGCAGCCATACAGGGGCCGTGGGGGGCACCATATATTTT
TRBD2 | TRBJ2-5 | . | TRBV14 | CASSQDDSALAGGHGTQYF | TGTGCCAGCAGCCAAGATGATTCGGCGCTAGCGGGGGGACATGGGACCCAGTACTTC
TRBD1 | TRBJ2-2 | . | TRBV7-9 | CASSLGQMNTGELFF | TGTGCCAGCAGCTTGGGACAGATGAACACCGGGGAGCTGTTTTTT
TRBD1 | TRBJ2-1 | . | TRBV5-6 | CASRRRQGAGGNEQFF | TGTGCCAGCCGGCGCCGACAGGGGGCGGGTGGAAATGAGCAGTTCTTC
TRBD1 | TRBJ1-1 | . | TRBV28 | CASSLLKGQGGLRNTEAFF | TGTGCCAGCAGTTTACTTAAGGGACAGGGGGGACTCCGGAACACTGAAGCTTTCTTT
. | TRBJ2-7 | once | TRBV29-1 | CSVVELGALYEQYF | TGCAGCGTTGTAGAATTAGGGGCCCTCTACGAGCAGTACTTC
TRBD2 | TRBJ2-4 | . | TRBV10-3 | CAISVSSGGANIQYF | TGTGCCATCAGTGTTTCTAGCGGGGGGGCGAACATTCAGTACTTC
. | TRBJ2-3 | . | TRBV10-3 | CAIKFAGETDTQYF | TGTGCCATCAAGTTCGCTGGTGAGACAGATACGCAGTATTTT
. | TRBJ1-2 | . | TRBV30 | CAWIGGGGGYTF | TGTGCCTGGATCGGCGGGGGGGGAGGCTACACCTTC
TRBD2 | TRBJ2-1 | . | TRBV5-6 | CASSLVGLAVPKEQFF | TGTGCCAGCAGCTTGGTGGGACTAGCGGTACCAAAAGAGCAGTTCTTC
. | TRBJ1-5 | . | TRBV30 | CAWSVQADQPQHF | TGTGCCTGGAGTGTACAGGCCGATCAGCCCCAGCATTTT
. | TRBJ2-1 | . | TRBV5-1 | CASSFSKPQGNEQFF | TGCGCCAGCAGCTTCTCCAAACCCCAGGGCAATGAGCAGTTCTTC
. | TRBJ2-7 | . | TRBV2 | CASSEEAGWTYEQYF | TGTGCCAGCAGTGAAGAGGCAGGGTGGACCTACGAGCAGTACTTC
TRBD2 | TRBJ2-1 | . | TRBV13 | CASSPGGNEQFF | TGTGCCAGCAGCCCGGGGGGGAATGAGCAGTTCTTC
TRBD2 | TRBJ2-5 | . | TRBV2 | CASELAGGLQTQYF | TGTGCCAGCGAACTAGCGGGGGGATTGCAGACCCAGTACTTC
. | TRBJ2-1 | . | TRBV6-1 | CASTERGGRGFF | TGTGCCAGCACTGAAAGGGGGGGCCGGGGGTTCTTC
TRBD1 | TRBJ2-7 | . | TRBV30 | CAWSTTGIPYEKYF | TGTGCCTGGAGCACGACAGGGATCCCCTACGAGAAGTACTTC
TRBD2 | TRBJ2-7 | . | TRBV28 | CASSGPWRGAHEQYF | TGTGCCAGCAGTGGGCCCTGGCGGGGGGCCCACGAGCAGTACTTC